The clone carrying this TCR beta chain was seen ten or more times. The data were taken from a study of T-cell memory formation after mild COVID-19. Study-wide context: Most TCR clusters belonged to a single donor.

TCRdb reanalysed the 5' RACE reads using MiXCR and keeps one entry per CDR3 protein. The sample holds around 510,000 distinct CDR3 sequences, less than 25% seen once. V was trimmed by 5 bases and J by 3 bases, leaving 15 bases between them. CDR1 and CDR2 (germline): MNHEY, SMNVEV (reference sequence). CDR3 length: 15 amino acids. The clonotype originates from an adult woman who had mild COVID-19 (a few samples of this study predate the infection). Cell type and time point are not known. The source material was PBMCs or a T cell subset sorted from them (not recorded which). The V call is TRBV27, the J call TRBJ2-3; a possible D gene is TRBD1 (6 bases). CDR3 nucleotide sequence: TGTGCCAGCAGTAACTGGACAGTTAAGACAGATACGCAGTATTTT. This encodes CASSNWTVKTDTQYF.